This T cell receptor beta chain was retrieved from a study of T cell changes during pregnancy in multiple sclerosis. The CDR3 is made up of 13 amino acids. Assay: immunoSEQ multiplex PCR; the TCRdb copy retains only in-frame clones and omits some. The sample contains some 99,000 clones, about 91% of which appear only once. This receptor was taken from a female donor in good health, enrolled as a control in a pregnancy study. Material: peripheral blood, obtained after pregnancy. The rearrangement links TRBV21-1 to TRBJ2-1; the table calls TRBD2, which could not be checked here. TRBV21-1 is given as a pseudogene. The CDR3 protein is CAPTGGGVDEQFF. CDR3 DNA: TGTGCCCCCACCGGGGGAGGGGTGGATGAGCAGTTCTTC.